A selection of T cell receptor beta chains follows, all from one sample in a study of CD8+ T cells in alopecia areata. Generated by immunoSEQ multiplex PCR, the TCRdb table keeps only in-frame clones and is missing some. Among 200,000 to 250,000 clones, over 60% were seen once, and the ten largest hold roughly 4.2%. Material: CD4+ T cells sorted from blood, obtained at week 4, from a patient treated with tofacitinib. These receptors all come from a human donor with alopecia areata. CDR3s include the opening cysteine and the closing phenylalanine or tryptophan. The D gene is left open where the match is weak. Rows give clone size only sometimes, using once, few, many, or a class for an expanded clone.

J,D,size,V,CDR3,DNA
TRBJ2-2,-,few,TRBV2,CASSGRLNTGELFF,TGTGCCAGCAGTGGTCGGCTAAACACCGGGGAGCTGTTTTTT
TRBJ2-7,TRBD1,-,TRBV7-2,CASSLDTRQGSYEQYF,TGTGCCAGCAGCTTAGACACGCGACAGGGGAGTTACGAGCAGTACTTC
TRBJ2-3,-,once,TRBV9,CASSVITGSTDTQYF,TGTGCCAGCAGCGTTATCACCGGTAGCACAGATACGCAGTATTTT
TRBJ1-1,-,-,TRBV29-1,CSVEVSATQALAFF,TGCAGCGTTGAAGTCAGCGCGACACAGGCGTTGGCTTTCTTT
TRBJ2-1,-,-,TRBV13,CASSIGGPDSNEQFF,TGTGCCAGCAGCATCGGGGGGCCTGATAGCAATGAGCAGTTCTTC
TRBJ2-1,TRBD1,-,TRBV6-1,CAGETGGFYNEQFF,TGTGCCGGAGAAACAGGGGGCTTCTACAATGAGCAGTTCTTC
TRBJ2-7,-,-,TRBV20-1,CSAKQGREQYF,TGCAGTGCTAAACAGGGGAGGGAGCAGTACTTC
TRBJ2-7,-,-,TRBV27,CASSLGGTLTYEQYF,TGTGCCAGCAGTCTAGGAGGGACACTTACCTACGAGCAGTACTTC
TRBJ1-2,-,-,TRBV29-1,CSVAGLKDGYTF,TGCAGCGTCGCAGGGTTGAAAGATGGCTACACCTTC
TRBJ1-4,-,-,TRBV30,CAWSRGIAEKLFF,TGTGCCTGGAGTAGGGGGATAGCTGAAAAACTGTTTTTT